The 31 T cell receptor beta chains below were found in one sample sequenced in a study of blood T cell repertoires in COVID-19. Data came from immunoSEQ multiplex PCR; TCRdb stores just in-frame clones and leaves some out. The table has around 100,000 clones, about 90% seen once. The sequencing input was peripheral blood. The receptors stem from a man aged 30 to 39 in a cohort sampled during active COVID-19.

The chain recombines TRBV24-1 with TRBJ2-5; D is perhaps TRBD1 (5 bases). The ends were cut back, 5 bases at V and 0 bases at J, with 15 bases in the middle. Germline-derived CDR1 and CDR2 are KGHDR and SFDVKD. This CDR3 spans 16 amino acids. The CDR3, as DNA: TGTGCCACCAGTGGAACCACAGGCCTTGACCAAGAGACCCAGTACTTC. This translates into CATSGTTGLDQETQYF.

The rearrangement uses TRBV7-9 and TRBJ1-1; 11 positions agree with TRBD1. CDR1 and CDR2 from the germline V gene are SEHNR and FQNEAQ (reference sequence). CDR3 size: 11 residues. V shed 3 bases and J 13 bases; nucleotides not matched to a gene: 1. CDR3 bases: TGTGCCAGCAGCTTGGGACAGGGGGGTTTCTTT. Its translation: CASSLGQGGFF. Variable domain in full (rest from reference TRBV7-9 and TRBJ1-1): DTGVSQNPRHKITKRGQNVTFRCDPISEHNRLYWYRQTLGQGPEFLTYFQNEAQLEKSRLLSDRFSAERPKGSFSTLEIQRTEQGDSAMYLCASSLGQGGFFGQGTRLTVV.

The V call is TRBV27, the J call TRBJ2-2, with TRBD1 matching over 10 bases. The CDR3 has 15 amino acids. Germline CDR1 MNHEY, CDR2 SMNVEV (reference sequence). J lost 1 base, V lost 5 bases, and 1 base had no gene match. The CDR3 reads CASSGTGVNTGELFF. CDR3 coding DNA: TGTGCCAGCAGTGGGACAGGGGTGAACACCGGGGAGCTGTTTTTT.

V is TRBV5-1 and J is TRBJ2-6; the D is unclear. CDR1 and CDR2 from the germline V gene are SGHRS and YFSETQ. The CDR3 has 16 residues. V lost 4 bases to trimming and J lost 0 bases, with 11 bases between them. DNA for the CDR3: TGCGCCAGCAGCGAAACAGCACACTCTGGGGCCAACGTCCTGACTTTC. It yields the protein CASSETAHSGANVLTF.

The V gene is TRBV7-2, the J gene TRBJ1-5; 7 bases are a match to TRBD1. V lost 4 bases, J lost 11 bases, and 17 bases stayed unmatched. The CDR3 totals 16 residues. Germline assignment: CDR1 SGHTA and CDR2 FQGNSA. The CDR3 DNA sequence: TGTGCCAGCAGCTCAACCTACAGGGGCCCCCTTGGTACCCAGCATTTT. This codes for CASSSTYRGPLGTQHF.

The chain couples TRBV6-5 to TRBJ1-1; TRBD1 might be the D (5 bases). V lost 1 base and J lost 7, with 19 bases in between. Germline CDR1 is MNHEY and CDR2 is SVGAGI. The CDR3 covers 16 residues. The CDR3 nucleotides are TGTGCCAGCAGTTACTTCCAGGGAGGCAGGGAGGGTGAAGCTTTCTTT. It translates to CASSYFQGGREGEAFF.

The chain links TRBV3-1 (or the pseudogene TRBV3-2) to TRBJ2-2, with D tentatively TRBD1 (6 bases). Trimming removed 3 bases from V and 4 bases from J, with 15 bases in between. The CDR3 is made up of 16 amino acids. The germline V gene encodes CDR1 LGHDT and CDR2 YNNKEL (reference sequence). In nucleotides, the CDR3 is TGTGCCAGCAGCCAGGAGACGAAACAGGGCACCGGGGAGCTGTTTTTT. Translated: CASSQETKQGTGELFF.

Regarding this clone: The same CDR3 also results from other DNA sequences found in this sample. The chain carries TRBV7-9 and TRBJ1-4; no firm D call. CDR1 is SEHNR, CDR2 FQNEAQ, per germline (reference sequence). Deletions cut 4 bases from V and 5 bases from J, with 11 bases between. This CDR3 contains 14 residues. The CDR3 DNA sequence: TGTGCCAGCAGCTCAACCGGCGGGAATGAAAAACTGTTTTTT. Its protein product is CASSSTGGNEKLFF.

The chain joins TRBV2 to TRBJ1-1, with 8 bases matching TRBD1. Trimming took 4 bases from V and 1 from J; bases not matched to a gene: 2. CDR1 is SNHLY and CDR2 is FYNNEI in the germline V gene. This CDR3 comprises 14 residues. This chain's CDR3 is CASSGDRGNTEAFF. CDR3 DNA sequence: TGTGCCAGCAGTGGCGACAGGGGGAACACTGAAGCTTTCTTT.

Notes on this clone: At the DNA level, this CDR3 is encoded by other sequences in the same sample as well. The V and J genes are TRBV29-1 and TRBJ1-1; 8 bases align to TRBD1. With 6 bases clipped from V and 1 base from J, the junction kept 1 base outside the gene matches. The CDR3 loop spans 12 amino acids. Germline lookup yields CDR1 SQVTM and CDR2 ANQGSEA. This CDR3 reads CSVGTGNTEAFF. The DNA for the CDR3 is TGCAGCGTAGGGACAGGGAACACTGAAGCTTTCTTT. Complete variable domain (other parts from reference TRBV29-1 and TRBJ1-1): SAVISQKPSRDICQRGTSLTIQCQVDSQVTMMFWYRQQPGQSLTLIATANQGSEATYESGFVIDKFPISRPNLTFSTLTVSNMSPEDSSIYLCSVGTGNTEAFFGQGTRLTVV.

The chain is built from TRBV12-3 or TRBV12-4 and TRBJ2-3; no reliable D call. Trimming stripped 1 base from V and 8 bases from J, with 7 bases between. The CDR3 length is 12 residues. The CDR3 DNA sequence: TGTGCCAGCAGTTTAGGCCCGGGTACGCAGTATTTT. This sequence encodes CASSLGPGTQYF.

This clone came up once. The chain carries TRBV6-5 and TRBJ2-7; 12 bases agree with TRBD1. The CDR3 runs to 15 residues. J lost 2 bases, V lost 2 bases, and 1 base had no gene match. Germline V gene sequence: CDR1 MNHEY, CDR2 SVGAGI. The CDR3 region is CASSYRDRGPYEQYF. The DNA for the CDR3 is TGTGCCAGCAGTTACCGGGACAGGGGGCCCTACGAGCAGTACTTC.

The rearrangement joins TRBV6-4 to TRBJ2-2, with 8 bases matching TRBD1. Germline values: CDR1 MRHNA, CDR2 SNTAGT. V gave up 5 bases and J gave up 6 bases; unmatched junction bases: 11. The CDR3 runs 16 residues. CDR3 protein: CASSPNQDRESGELFF. In DNA form, the CDR3 reads TGTGCCAGCAGTCCCAACCAGGACAGGGAATCCGGGGAGCTGTTTTTT.

V and J are TRBV2 and TRBJ1-1; D uncertain. The germline V and J ends were trimmed by 4 bases and 3 bases, with 12 bases remaining between them. The CDR3 spans 14 residues. Per the germline V gene, CDR1 is SNHLY and CDR2 is FYNNEI. This CDR3 is CASSATGWHTEAFF. The DNA of the CDR3 is TGTGCCAGCAGTGCCACGGGTTGGCACACTGAAGCTTTCTTT.

The chain recombines TRBV27 with TRBJ1-1; a weak D match, TRBD1 (5 bases). The V end lost 2 bases, the J end lost 4 bases, and 8 bases lay between the germline ends. Germline values: CDR1 MNHEY, CDR2 SMNVEV (reference sequence). CDR3 length: 13 amino acids. The CDR3 DNA reads as TGTGCCAGCAGTTTAGTCGGGGGCACTGAAGCTTTCTTT. It encodes CASSLVGGTEAFF.

This clone has only one observation. The chain uses TRBV15 and TRBJ2-7; 10 nucleotides line up with TRBD1. Losses at the gene ends were 2 bases for V and 3 bases for J; bases not matched to a gene: 4. CDR3 length equals 15 residues. The germline CDR1 and CDR2 sequences are LNHNV and YYDKDF (reference sequence). The CDR3 coding sequence is TGTGCCACCAGCAGATATGGGACAGGGGTCTACGAGCAGTACTTC. Its protein product is CATSRYGTGVYEQYF.

This chain links TRBV10-1 with TRBJ2-5; possible D gene TRBD2, 6 bases. The V gene's germline CDR1 is WNHNN and CDR2 SYGVQD (reference sequence). CDR3 length: 14 amino acids. Trimming cost V 0 bases and J 6 bases, with 11 bases left between them. This CDR3 is CASSESTSTKTQYF. In nucleotides, the CDR3 is TGCGCCAGCAGTGAGTCTACTAGCACGAAGACCCAGTACTTC.

The chain uses TRBV3-1 (or the pseudogene TRBV3-2) and TRBJ1-5, with D perhaps matching TRBD1 (5 bases). The CDR3 is made up of 18 amino acids. The ends were cut back, 0 bases at V and 4 bases at J, with 19 bases in the middle. Germline loops: CDR1 LGHDT, CDR2 YNNKEL (reference sequence). The CDR3 DNA follows: TGTGCCAGCAGCCAAGAATTCGGGGGAGGGCGGGGGAATCAGCCCCAGCATTTT. Its protein product is CASSQEFGGGRGNQPQHF.

This chain uses TRBV18 with TRBJ1-1, with D possibly matching TRBD1 (5 bases). The V end was cut by 6 bases, the J end by 4 bases, with 12 bases between. This CDR3 has 13 amino acids. CDR1 is KGHSH, CDR2 LQKENI, per germline. The CDR3 sequence is CASSPGGITEAFF. The CDR3 region has the DNA TGTGCCAGCTCCCCTGGGGGGATCACTGAAGCTTTCTTT. Using reference TRBV18 and TRBJ1-1 for the parts outside the CDR3, the full variable domain is NAGVMQNPRHLVRRRGQEARLRCSPMKGHSHVYWYRQLPEEGLKFMVYLQKENIIDESGMPKERFSAEFPKEGPSILRIQQVVRGDSAAYFCASSPGGITEAFFGQGTRLTVV.

This chain joins TRBV27 and TRBJ2-3, with D possibly TRBD2 on 7 matching bases. This CDR3 is built from 17 residues. The ends were cut back, 6 bases at V and 1 base at J, with 20 bases in the middle. The germline gives CDR1 MNHEY, CDR2 SMNVEV (reference sequence). The CDR3: CASSPRGGIVGTDTQYF. The CDR3 bases are TGTGCCAGCAGCCCGAGGGGGGGGATCGTCGGCACAGATACGCAGTATTTT.

The chain is built from TRBV3-1 (or the pseudogene TRBV3-2) and TRBJ2-7, with a tentative D call TRBD2 (5 bases). The CDR3 runs 15 residues. The germline V gene has CDR1 LGHDT and CDR2 YNNKEL (reference sequence). V was shortened by 1 base and J by 1 base, with 11 bases between the two germline ends. As DNA, the CDR3 is TGTGCCAGCAGCCAAGGATCCTCGGGATCCTACGAGCAGTACTTC. Translated: CASSQGSSGSYEQYF.

This chain joins TRBV28 and TRBJ2-1; TRBD1 agrees at 7 bases. Germline-derived CDR1 and CDR2 are MDHEN and SYDVKM. Unmatched junction bases numbered 4, after V lost 6 bases and J lost 5 bases. CDR3 length: 13 amino acids. The CDR3 protein is CASSLDRNNEQFF. The CDR3 bases are TGTGCCAGCAGCCTGGACAGGAACAATGAGCAGTTCTTC.

The chain recombines TRBV21-1 with TRBJ1-2; TRBD1, as called in the table, went unchecked against the DNA. TRBV21-1 is flagged as a pseudogene. The length of the CDR3 is 12 residues. The CDR3 spells CASKRTGKGYTF. Here the CDR3 DNA reads TGTGCCAGCAAACGGACAGGGAAAGGCTACACCTTC.

V usage is TRBV24-1 and J usage is TRBJ2-3; a possible D gene is TRBD2 (5 bases). Between the trimmed V and J ends, which lost 4 bases and 2 bases, there was a span of 21 bases. CDR1 is KGHDR and CDR2 is SFDVKD in the germline V gene. This CDR3 contains 18 residues. The CDR3 DNA reads TGTGCCACCAGTGACCGCACTCATAGCGTACCCACCACAGATACGCAGTATTTT. The encoded protein is CATSDRTHSVPTTDTQYF.

The table lists this clone with a count of one. The rearrangement joins TRBV3-1 (or the pseudogene TRBV3-2) to TRBJ2-7; 8 bases line up with TRBD1. V lost 3 bases to trimming and J lost 1 base; unmatched junction nucleotides: 8. The CDR3 runs to 16 residues. CDR1 is LGHDT, CDR2 YNNKEL, per germline (reference sequence). The CDR3 region has the DNA TGTGCCAGCAGCCATAGGACCGGGACAGGATCCTACGAGCAGTACTTC. Translation: CASSHRTGTGSYEQYF.

This clone was seen once. The rearrangement joins TRBV6-6 to TRBJ1-2, with 7 bases fitting TRBD1. There are 14 residues in the CDR3. The V gene's germline CDR1 is MNHNY and CDR2 SVGAGI (reference sequence). V lost 2 bases, J lost 7 bases, and 7 bases stayed unmatched. CDR3 nucleotide sequence: TGTGCCAGCAGTTACGAGGGGGCGGTTAGTGGCTACACCTTC. It codes for CASSYEGAVSGYTF.

V is TRBV7-2 and J is TRBJ1-5; the match to TRBD1 covers 9 bases. Germline values: CDR1 SGHTA, CDR2 FQGNSA. The CDR3 loop spans 15 amino acids. V was pared by 5 bases and J by 3 bases, with 5 bases of the junction left unmatched. CDR3 protein: CASSRGQGINQPQHF. The CDR3 DNA follows: TGTGCCAGCAGCCGTGGACAGGGGATCAATCAGCCCCAGCATTTT.

The rearrangement uses TRBV5-1 and TRBJ2-5, with D possibly being TRBD1 (6 bases). Trimming shortened V by 1 base and J by 4 bases, and 11 bases separated the two germline ends. The germline V gene encodes CDR1 SGHRS and CDR2 YFSETQ. There are 14 residues in the CDR3. Here the CDR3 DNA reads TGCGCCAGCAGCTTGTTAGGACAGCGAGAGACCCAGTACTTC. It yields the protein CASSLLGQRETQYF.

With regard to this clone: At one end the junction does not follow the germline gene, possibly because of a read error. This chain joins TRBV12-3 or TRBV12-4 and TRBJ2-5; D gene uncertain. The CDR3 sequence is 13 residues long. The CDR3 DNA follows: TGTGCCAGCACTTTAGGGCCTTCGGAGACCCAGTACTTC. It yields the protein CASTLGPSETQYF.

The chain couples TRBV28 to TRBJ2-3; 12 bases are shared with TRBD2. CDR1 and CDR2 (germline): MDHEN, SYDVKM. This CDR3 has 16 amino acids. V shed 6 bases and J 1 base; nucleotides not matched to a gene: 5. The CDR3 is CASSRLAGAGTDTQYF. DNA for the CDR3: TGTGCCAGCAGCAGACTAGCGGGGGCCGGCACAGATACGCAGTATTTT.

The chain recombines TRBV3-1 (or the pseudogene TRBV3-2) with TRBJ2-4; D is undetermined. The V gene lost 0 bases and the J gene lost 3 bases, with 9 bases spanning the gap. The CDR3 loop spans 15 amino acids. The germline CDR1 and CDR2 sequences are LGHDT and YNNKEL (reference sequence). CDR3 sequence: CASSQEARGKNIQYF. DNA for the CDR3: TGTGCCAGCAGCCAAGAGGCGAGAGGCAAAAACATTCAGTACTTC.